A single sample gave rise to the 20 T cell receptor beta chains below, sequenced in a study of type 1 regulatory T cells. TCRdb re-analysed the reads in MiXCR, keeping a single row per CDR3 protein. Of about 69,000 distinct CDR3 sequences listed, more than 20% are singletons. These receptors lack a known antigen. Findings and limits, study-wide: Type 1 regulatory T cells had a more restricted TCR repertoire than non-type 1 regulatory T cells.

The sequencing sample was made of cultured type 1 regulatory T (Tr1) cells, either the whole culture or a sorted fraction (not recorded which). Receptors were obtained from a human donor in good health.

This clonotype was seen more than once but under ten times. The chain combines TRBV3-1 with TRBJ1-1; D not resolved. This CDR3 contains 13 residues. V lost 4 bases and J lost 2, with 8 bases in between. Germline CDR1 reads LGHDT; CDR2 reads YNNKEL (reference sequence). The CDR3: CASSRQSNTEAFF. The CDR3 DNA follows: TGTGCCAGCAGCCGTCAGAGTAACACTGAAGCTTTCTTT. The whole variable domain, remainder taken from reference TRBV3-1 and TRBJ1-1, is DTAVSQTPKYLVTQMGNDKSIKCEQNLGHDTMYWYKQDSKKFLKIMFSYNNKELIINETVPNRFSPKSPDKAHLNLHINSLELGDSAVYFCASSRQSNTEAFFGQGTRLTVV.

This clonotype is classed as medium-sized (0.01 to 0.1%). V usage is TRBV7-8 and J usage is TRBJ2-3; the match to TRBD2 covers 9 bases. J lost 3 bases, V lost 1 base, and 5 bases had no gene match. Germline CDR1 is SGHVS and CDR2 is FQNEAQ. The CDR3 loop spans 16 amino acids. The CDR3 is CASSLDRLAVTDTQYF. The CDR3 DNA reads as TGTGCCAGCAGCTTAGACAGACTAGCGGTAACAGATACGCAGTATTTT.

The chain links TRBV20-1 to TRBJ2-7; 10 nucleotides align to TRBD1. Trimming at V came to 5 bases and at J to 3 bases, leaving 10 bases not matched to a gene. Germline CDR1 reads DFQATT; CDR2 reads SNEGSKA (reference sequence). This CDR3 spans 15 amino acids. The CDR3 region is CSALPGTGVDYEQYF. In DNA form, the CDR3 reads TGCAGTGCTCTGCCTGGGACAGGGGTGGACTACGAGCAGTACTTC.

The chain employs TRBV7-8 and TRBJ1-1; D gene ambiguous. Trimming took off 5 bases at V and 0 bases at J, with 10 bases between the two ends. This CDR3 contains 14 residues. The germline V gene has CDR1 SGHVS and CDR2 FQNEAQ. In DNA, the CDR3 is TGTGCCAGCAGCCCCCTGGTCCTGAACACTGAAGCTTTCTTT. It codes for CASSPLVLNTEAFF.

V usage is TRBV11-3 and J usage is TRBJ2-2, with unresolved D. The ends were cut back, 5 bases at V and 7 bases at J, with 17 bases in the middle. The CDR3 consists of 15 residues. Germline V lookup: CDR1 SGHNT, CDR2 YENEEA. CDR3 loop: CASSNQPLAGGELFF. The CDR3 nucleotides read TGTGCCAGCAGCAACCAACCTTTGGCTGGCGGGGAGCTGTTTTTT.

This clonotype was found a few times. The chain links TRBV2 to TRBJ1-4; a possible D gene is TRBD1 (5 bases). Deletions cut 7 bases from V and 8 bases from J, with 17 bases between. CDR3 length equals 14 residues. The V gene's germline CDR1 is SNHLY and CDR2 FYNNEI. The CDR3, as DNA: TGTGCCAGCACTGGGGGGACCGGAGGAGAAAAACTGTTTTTT. Translated: CASTGGTGGEKLFF.

The chain employs TRBV20-1 and TRBJ1-2, with D possibly matching TRBD1 (6 bases). This CDR3 has 13 residues. Trimming stripped 6 bases from V and 4 bases from J, with 15 bases between. Per germline, CDR1 DFQATT and CDR2 SNEGSKA (reference sequence). The CDR3 loop reads CSALGAQTYGYTF. The CDR3 DNA is TGCAGTGCATTGGGGGCGCAGACCTATGGCTACACCTTC.

The CDR3 nucleotides are TGCGCCAGCAGCCTAACAGGGTCGGTCGGCAATCAGCCCCAGCATTTT. It is translated as CASSLTGSVGNQPQHF. The J gene is TRBJ1-5, the V gene TRBV5-1, with D possibly TRBD1 on 6 matching bases. This CDR3 is built from 16 residues. Germline CDR1 and CDR2: SGHRS and YFSETQ. Trimming pared 4 bases from V and 2 bases from J, leaving 16 bases between.

This clonotype came up a few times. The chain employs TRBV20-1 and TRBJ1-1; tentative D call: TRBD1 (6 bases). Germline values: CDR1 DFQATT, CDR2 SNEGSKA (reference sequence). This CDR3 is built from 14 residues. Trimming left V 3 bases short and J 6 bases short, with 17 bases between. DNA of the CDR3: TGCAGTGCTAGCACTTTGGGGGGGCTAGCTGAAGCTTTCTTT. As protein: CSASTLGGLAEAFF.

This chain joins TRBV12-3 or TRBV12-4 and TRBJ1-4; 7 bases map to TRBD1. The CDR3 length is 15 residues. The V and J ends lost 5 bases and 8 bases, in that order; junction bases with no gene match: 11. The CDR3: CASSGRDRGSEKLFF. In nucleotides, the CDR3 is TGTGCCAGCAGTGGCCGGGACAGAGGATCCGAAAAACTGTTTTTT.

The chain carries TRBV19 and TRBJ1-2; a possible D gene is TRBD1 (6 bases). V lost 6 bases, J lost 6 bases, and 14 bases lay in between. The CDR3 contains 13 residues. The germline V gene encodes CDR1 LNHDA and CDR2 SQIVND (reference sequence). The CDR3 sequence is CASRSRGADGYTF. The CDR3, as DNA: TGTGCCAGTAGGTCCCGGGGGGCTGATGGCTACACCTTC. The full variable domain, rest sourced from reference TRBV19 and TRBJ1-2, is DGGITQSPKYLFRKEGQNVTLSCEQNLNHDAMYWYRQDPGQGLRLIYYSQIVNDFQKGDIAEGYSVSREKKESFPLTVTSAQKNPTAFYLCASRSRGADGYTFGSGTRLTVV.

This clonotype showed up just a few times. The chain employs TRBV12-3 or TRBV12-4 and TRBJ2-3; D possibly matches TRBD1 or TRBD2 (5 bases each). Trimming stripped 3 bases from V and 0 bases from J, with 16 bases between. The CDR3 extends over 17 amino acids. This chain's CDR3 is CASSFFPGTYSTDTQYF. The DNA for the CDR3 is TGTGCCAGCAGTTTCTTTCCCGGGACGTATAGCACAGATACGCAGTATTTT.

This clonotype was picked up a small number of times. V is TRBV29-1 and J is TRBJ2-7; no clear D. From germline, CDR1 is SQVTM and CDR2 ANQGSEA. V lost 8 bases to trimming and J lost 5 bases, with 19 bases between them. This CDR3 spans 13 amino acids. CDR3 coding DNA: TGCAGCTTCACCGGCTTCGCCCCTAACGAGCAGTACTTC. This encodes CSFTGFAPNEQYF.

The chain carries TRBV10-3 and TRBJ2-7, with 7 bases lining up with TRBD1. Losses at the gene ends were 6 bases for V and 2 bases for J; bases not matched to a gene: 4. This CDR3 is 13 amino acids long. Germline V gene lookup returns CDR1 ENHRY and CDR2 SYGVKD. The CDR3 nucleotides are TGTGCCATCAGGGACAGGACCACCTACGAGCAGTACTTC. The encoded protein is CAIRDRTTYEQYF.

Points on this clonotype: A much more abundant neighbour one base away suggests this may be a read error. The chain is built from TRBV20-1 and TRBJ2-1; 8 positions agree with TRBD2. Gene TRBJ2-7 matches the end of the DNA better, so the J call may be wrong. Germline lookup yields CDR1 DFQATT and CDR2 SNEGSKA (reference sequence). The CDR3 runs 13 residues. CDR3 nucleotide sequence: TGCAGTGCTAGCGGGAGGGCCCAGAATGAGCAGTACTTC. It yields the protein CSASGRAQNEQYF.

This clonotype has more than one count but fewer than ten. The CDR3, as DNA: TGCAGTGCTAGAGAATCCAGCCCCAATGAGCAGTTCTTC. Amino acid sequence: CSARESSPNEQFF. The genes are TRBV20-1 and TRBJ2-1; D ambiguous. Trimming stripped 0 bases from V and 6 bases from J, with 9 bases between. Germline-derived CDR1 and CDR2 are DFQATT and SNEGSKA (reference sequence). The length of the CDR3 is 13 residues.

This clonotype occurred many times. The V and J genes are TRBV5-1 and TRBJ2-3; TRBD2 might be the D (6 bases). Trimming took 4 bases from V and 3 from J, leaving 18 bases between them. This CDR3 is 16 amino acids long. CDR1 SGHRS and CDR2 YFSETQ come from the germline V gene. The DNA for the CDR3 is TGCGCCAGCAGCCCGTATAGGCCGGGAGAAACAGATACGCAGTATTTT. This gives the protein CASSPYRPGETDTQYF.

The gene calls are TRBV5-1 and TRBJ2-5; TRBD1 is a possible D gene (6 bases). Trimming took 4 bases from V and 1 from J, leaving 8 bases between them. Per germline, CDR1 SGHRS and CDR2 YFSETQ. The CDR3 loop spans 13 amino acids. The CDR3 spells CASSTDSQETQYF. CDR3 coding DNA: TGCGCCAGCAGCACGGACAGCCAAGAGACCCAGTACTTC.

This clonotype has ten or more counts. The gene calls are TRBV27 and TRBJ2-3; D gene unclear. Germline V CDR1 and CDR2: MNHEY, SMNVEV (reference sequence). This CDR3 has 12 amino acids. V gave up 6 bases and J gave up 4 bases, with 8 bases separating them. CDR3 region: CASSSVADTQYF. The CDR3 DNA follows: TGTGCCAGCAGCTCAGTGGCAGATACGCAGTATTTT.

This clonotype was counted between two and nine times. The rearrangement uses TRBV5-1 and TRBJ1-4; TRBD1 matches at 7 bases. The CDR3 covers 14 residues. CDR1 and CDR2 from the germline V gene are SGHRS and YFSETQ. Germline trimming cut 2 bases from V and 5 bases from J; bases unmatched to any gene: 3. CDR3 sequence reads: CASSFGTANEKLFF. CDR3 DNA: TGCGCCAGCAGCTTTGGGACAGCAAATGAAAAACTGTTTTTT.